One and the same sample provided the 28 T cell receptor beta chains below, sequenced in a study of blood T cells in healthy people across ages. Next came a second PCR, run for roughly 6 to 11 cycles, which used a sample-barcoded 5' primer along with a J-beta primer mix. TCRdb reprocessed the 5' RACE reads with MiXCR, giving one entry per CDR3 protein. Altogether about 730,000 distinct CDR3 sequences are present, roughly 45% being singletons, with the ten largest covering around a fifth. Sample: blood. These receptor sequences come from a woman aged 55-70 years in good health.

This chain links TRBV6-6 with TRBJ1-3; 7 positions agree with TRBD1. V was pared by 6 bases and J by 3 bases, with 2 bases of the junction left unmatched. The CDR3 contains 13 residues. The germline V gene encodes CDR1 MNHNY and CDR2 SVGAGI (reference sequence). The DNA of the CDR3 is TGTGCCAGCAGCGGGACAGATGGAAACACCATATATTTT. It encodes CASSGTDGNTIYF.

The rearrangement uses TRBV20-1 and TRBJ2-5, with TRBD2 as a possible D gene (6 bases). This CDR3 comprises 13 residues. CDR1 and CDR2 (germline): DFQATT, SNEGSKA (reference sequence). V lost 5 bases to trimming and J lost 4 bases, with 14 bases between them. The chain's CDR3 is CSAGASAIETQYF. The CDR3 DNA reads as TGCAGTGCTGGAGCTAGCGCCATAGAGACCCAGTACTTC.

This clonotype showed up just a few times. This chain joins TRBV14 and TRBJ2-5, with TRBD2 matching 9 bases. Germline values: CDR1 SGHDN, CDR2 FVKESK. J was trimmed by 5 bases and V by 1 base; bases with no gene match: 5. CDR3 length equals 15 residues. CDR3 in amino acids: CASSQGVAGAETQYF. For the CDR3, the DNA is TGTGCCAGCAGCCAAGGGGTAGCGGGGGCTGAGACCCAGTACTTC.

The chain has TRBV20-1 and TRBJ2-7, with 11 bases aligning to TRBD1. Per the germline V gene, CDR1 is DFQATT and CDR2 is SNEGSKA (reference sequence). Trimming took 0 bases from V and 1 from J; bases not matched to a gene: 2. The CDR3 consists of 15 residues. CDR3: CSARDGTGGSYEQYF. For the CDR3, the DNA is TGCAGTGCTAGAGACGGGACAGGGGGTTCCTACGAGCAGTACTTC.

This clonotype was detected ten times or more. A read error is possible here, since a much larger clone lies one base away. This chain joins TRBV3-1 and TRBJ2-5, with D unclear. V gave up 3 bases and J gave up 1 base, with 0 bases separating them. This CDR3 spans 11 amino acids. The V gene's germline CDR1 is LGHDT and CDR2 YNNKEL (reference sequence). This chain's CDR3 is CASSHQETQYF. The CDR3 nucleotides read TGTGCCAGCAGCCACCAAGAGACCCAGTACTTC.

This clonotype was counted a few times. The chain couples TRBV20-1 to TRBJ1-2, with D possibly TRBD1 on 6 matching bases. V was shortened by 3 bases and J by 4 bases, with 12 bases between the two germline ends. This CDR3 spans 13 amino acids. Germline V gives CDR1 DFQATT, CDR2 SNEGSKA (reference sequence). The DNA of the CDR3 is TGCAGTGCTAGGAGGGGGGGGATCTATGGCTACACCTTC. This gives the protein CSARRGGIYGYTF.

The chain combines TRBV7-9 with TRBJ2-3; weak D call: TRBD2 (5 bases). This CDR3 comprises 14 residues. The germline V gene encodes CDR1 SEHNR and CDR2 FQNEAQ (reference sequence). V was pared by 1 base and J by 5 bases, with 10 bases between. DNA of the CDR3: TGTGCCAGCAGCTTAGACGGAGAGGGAGATACGCAGTATTTT. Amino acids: CASSLDGEGDTQYF.

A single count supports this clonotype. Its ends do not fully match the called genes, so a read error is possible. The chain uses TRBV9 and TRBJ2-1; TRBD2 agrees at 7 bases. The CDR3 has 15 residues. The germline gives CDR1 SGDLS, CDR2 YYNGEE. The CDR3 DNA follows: TGTGCCAGCAGCGTAGGGACGACTAGCTTCAATGGGCAGTTCTTC. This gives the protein CASSVGTTSFNGQFF.

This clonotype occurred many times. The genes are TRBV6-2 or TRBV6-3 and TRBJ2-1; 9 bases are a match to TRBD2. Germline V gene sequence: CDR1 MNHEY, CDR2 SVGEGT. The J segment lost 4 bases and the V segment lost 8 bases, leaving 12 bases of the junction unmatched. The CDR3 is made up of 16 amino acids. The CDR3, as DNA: TGTGCCAGCCAGCGGGGGGCCACTCTTCATTACAATGAGCAGTTCTTC. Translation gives CASQRGATLHYNEQFF.

Written as DNA, the CDR3 is TGTGCCAGCAGCCCGTGGGACTCCTTACAAGAGACCCAGTACTTC. The encoded protein is CASSPWDSLQETQYF. The chain joins TRBV7-2 to TRBJ2-4; D is perhaps TRBD2 (6 bases). The J call may be mistaken, given a closer DNA end match to TRBJ2-5. The V gene's germline CDR1 is SGHTA and CDR2 FQGNSA. The CDR3 covers 15 residues.

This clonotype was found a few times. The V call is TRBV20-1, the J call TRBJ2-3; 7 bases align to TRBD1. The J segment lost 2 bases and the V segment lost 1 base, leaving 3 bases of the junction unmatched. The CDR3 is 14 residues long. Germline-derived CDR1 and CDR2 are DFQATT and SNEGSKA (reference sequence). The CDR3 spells CSARGDRFTDTQYF. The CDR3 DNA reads TGCAGTGCTAGAGGGGACAGATTCACAGATACGCAGTATTTT.

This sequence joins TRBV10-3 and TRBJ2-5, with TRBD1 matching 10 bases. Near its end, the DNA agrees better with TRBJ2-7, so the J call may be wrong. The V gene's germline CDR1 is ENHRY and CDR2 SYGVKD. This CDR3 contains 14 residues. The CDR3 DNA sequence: TGTGCCATCAGTCAGACAGGGGGCAAGTACGAGCAGTACTTC. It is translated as CAISQTGGKYEQYF.

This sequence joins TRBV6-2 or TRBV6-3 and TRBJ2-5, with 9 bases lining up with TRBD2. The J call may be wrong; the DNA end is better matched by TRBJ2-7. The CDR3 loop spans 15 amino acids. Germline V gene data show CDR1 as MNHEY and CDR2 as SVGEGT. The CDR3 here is CASSYDAGGPYEQYF. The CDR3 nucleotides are TGTGCCAGCAGTTACGATGCGGGAGGGCCGTACGAGCAGTACTTC.

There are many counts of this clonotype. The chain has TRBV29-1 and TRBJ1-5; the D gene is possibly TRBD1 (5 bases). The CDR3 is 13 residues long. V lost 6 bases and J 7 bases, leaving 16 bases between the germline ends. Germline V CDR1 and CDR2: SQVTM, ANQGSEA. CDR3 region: CSVDRGAGQPQHF. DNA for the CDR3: TGCAGCGTAGACCGGGGCGCGGGGCAGCCCCAGCATTTT.

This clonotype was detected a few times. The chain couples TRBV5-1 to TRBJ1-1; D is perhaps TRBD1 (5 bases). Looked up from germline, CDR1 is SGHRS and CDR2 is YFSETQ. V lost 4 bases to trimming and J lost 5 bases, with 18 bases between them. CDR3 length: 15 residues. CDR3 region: CASSPRAQGGTEAFF. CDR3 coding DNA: TGCGCCAGCAGCCCCAGAGCTCAGGGAGGTACTGAAGCTTTCTTT.

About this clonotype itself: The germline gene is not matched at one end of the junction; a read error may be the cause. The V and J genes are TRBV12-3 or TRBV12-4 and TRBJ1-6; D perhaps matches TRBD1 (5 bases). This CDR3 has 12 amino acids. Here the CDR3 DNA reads TGTGCCGGCAGTTTTCAGGGTACACCCCTCCACTTT. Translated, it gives CAGSFQGTPLHF.

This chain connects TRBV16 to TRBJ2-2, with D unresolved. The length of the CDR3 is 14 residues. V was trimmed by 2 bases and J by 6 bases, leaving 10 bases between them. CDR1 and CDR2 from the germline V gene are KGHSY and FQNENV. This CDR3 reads CASSQTRLAGELFF. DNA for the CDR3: TGTGCCAGCAGCCAAACCAGGCTCGCCGGGGAGCTGTTTTTT. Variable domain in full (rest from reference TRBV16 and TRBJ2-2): GEEVAQTPKHLVRGEGQKAKLYCAPIKGHSYVFWYQQVLKNEFKFLISFQNENVFDETGMPKERFSAKCLPNSPCSLEIQATKLEDSAVYFCASSQTRLAGELFFGEGSRLTVL.

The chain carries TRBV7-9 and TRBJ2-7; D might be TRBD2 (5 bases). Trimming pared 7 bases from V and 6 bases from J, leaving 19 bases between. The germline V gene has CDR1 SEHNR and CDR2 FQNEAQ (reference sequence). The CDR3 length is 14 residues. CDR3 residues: CASIPPGDGGEQYF. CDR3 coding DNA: TGTGCCAGCATTCCCCCCGGGGATGGAGGCGAGCAGTACTTC.

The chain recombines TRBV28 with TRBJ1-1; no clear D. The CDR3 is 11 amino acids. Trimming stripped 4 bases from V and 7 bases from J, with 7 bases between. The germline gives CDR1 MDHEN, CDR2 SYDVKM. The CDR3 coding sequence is TGTGCCAGCAGTTCCCGGGTTGAAGCTTTCTTT. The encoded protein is CASSSRVEAFF.

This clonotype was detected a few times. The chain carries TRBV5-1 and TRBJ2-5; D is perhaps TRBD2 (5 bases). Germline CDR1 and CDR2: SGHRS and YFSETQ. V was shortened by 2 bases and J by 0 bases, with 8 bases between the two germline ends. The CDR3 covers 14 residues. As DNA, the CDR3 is TGCGCCAGCAGCTTCTCCGGGAACCAAGAGACCCAGTACTTC. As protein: CASSFSGNQETQYF.

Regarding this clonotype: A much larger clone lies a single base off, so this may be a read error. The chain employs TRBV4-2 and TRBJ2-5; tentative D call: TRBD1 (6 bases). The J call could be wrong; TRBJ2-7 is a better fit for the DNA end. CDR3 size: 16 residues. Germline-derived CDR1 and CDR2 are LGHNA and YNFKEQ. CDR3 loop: CASSHESPEGAYEQYF. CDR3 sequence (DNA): TGTGCCAGCAGCCACGAAAGTCCTGAGGGGGCCTACGAGCAGTACTTC.

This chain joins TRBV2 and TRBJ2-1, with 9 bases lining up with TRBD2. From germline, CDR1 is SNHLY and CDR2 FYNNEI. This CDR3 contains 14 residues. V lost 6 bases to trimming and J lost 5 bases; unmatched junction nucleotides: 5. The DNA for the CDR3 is TGTGCCAGCAGCCCCCGACTAGCGGACAATGAGCAGTTCTTC. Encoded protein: CASSPRLADNEQFF.

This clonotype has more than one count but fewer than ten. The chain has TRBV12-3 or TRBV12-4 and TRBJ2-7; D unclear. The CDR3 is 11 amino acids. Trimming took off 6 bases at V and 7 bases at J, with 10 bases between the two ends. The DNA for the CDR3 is TGTGCCAGCAGGTCTATCTTGGAGCAGTACTTC. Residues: CASRSILEQYF.

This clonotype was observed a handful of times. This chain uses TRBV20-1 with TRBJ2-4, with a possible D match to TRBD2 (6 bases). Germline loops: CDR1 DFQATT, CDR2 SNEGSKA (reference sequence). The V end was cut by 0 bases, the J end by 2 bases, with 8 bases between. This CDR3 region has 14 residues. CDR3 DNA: TGCAGTGCTAGAGAAGGAGGGTCCAAAAACATTCAGTACTTC. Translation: CSAREGGSKNIQYF.

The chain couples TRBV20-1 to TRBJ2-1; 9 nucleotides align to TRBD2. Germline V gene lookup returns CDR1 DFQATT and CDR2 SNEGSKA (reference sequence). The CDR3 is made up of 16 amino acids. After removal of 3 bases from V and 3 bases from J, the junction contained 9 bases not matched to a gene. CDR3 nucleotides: TGCAGTGCTAGCCCACCGCTAGCGGGAAACTACAATGAGCAGTTCTTC. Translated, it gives CSASPPLAGNYNEQFF.

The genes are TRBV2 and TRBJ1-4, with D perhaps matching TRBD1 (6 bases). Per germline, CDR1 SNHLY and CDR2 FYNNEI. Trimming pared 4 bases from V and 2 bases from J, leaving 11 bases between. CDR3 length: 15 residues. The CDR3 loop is CASSGRGRTNEKLFF. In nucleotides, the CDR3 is TGTGCCAGCAGTGGTCGGGGGCGGACTAATGAAAAACTGTTTTTT.

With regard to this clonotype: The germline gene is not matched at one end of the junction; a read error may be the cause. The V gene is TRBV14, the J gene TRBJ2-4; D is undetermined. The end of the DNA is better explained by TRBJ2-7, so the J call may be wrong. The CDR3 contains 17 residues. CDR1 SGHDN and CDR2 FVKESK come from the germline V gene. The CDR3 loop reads CVSSQDTTLFLPYEQYF. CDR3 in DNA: TGTGTCAGCAGCCAAGATACTACCCTGTTCCTACCCTACGAGCAGTACTTC.

The DNA for the CDR3 is TGTGCCATCAGGGGGTCAGCAAAGTACAATGAGCAGTTCTTC. Translation: CAIRGSAKYNEQFF. The rearrangement links TRBV10-3 to TRBJ2-1; D is unresolved. Germline V gives CDR1 ENHRY, CDR2 SYGVKD. This CDR3 is built from 14 residues. The V gene lost 6 bases and the J gene lost 4 bases, with 13 bases spanning the gap.